The clone carrying this T cell receptor (beta chain) was seen once. The record originates from a study of blood T cell repertoires in COVID-19. Overall study: The samples span acute and convalescent COVID-19 from the United States, Italy and Spain.

The repertoire was sequenced with immunoSEQ multiplex PCR; TCRdb's copy has only in-frame clones and lacks some. Altogether fewer than 350,000 clones are present, approximately 88% being singletons, with the ten largest covering roughly 9.1%. J gave up 2 bases and V 4 bases, and 4 bases lay outside the gene matches. This CDR3 is 15 amino acids long. The germline CDR1 and CDR2 sequences are SGHTA and FQGNSA. The sequenced material came from peripheral blood. The TCR originated in a man between 18 and 35 years old with active or convalescent COVID-19. V usage is TRBV7-2 and J usage is TRBJ2-5; 10 nucleotides align to TRBD2. The CDR3 DNA reads TGTGCCAGCAGCTCTAGCGGGGGCCTTCAAGAGACCCAGTACTTC. Its translation: CASSSSGGLQETQYF.